These 18 T cell receptor beta chains share one sample of origin, sequenced in a study of T cells after yellow fever vaccination. TCRdb re-derived calls from the 5' RACE reads in MiXCR, one entry per CDR3 protein. The sample has about 320,000 distinct CDR3 sequences; about 11% are singletons. Sequenced here: CD4+ T cells sorted from PBMCs, sampled 45 days after the yellow fever booster vaccination. These receptors originate from a man younger than 30 who received the YFV17D yellow fever vaccine.

This clonotype was counted between two and nine times. The chain employs TRBV7-2 and TRBJ2-1; 9 nucleotides match TRBD1. There are 17 residues in the CDR3. V lost 4 bases to trimming and J lost 5 bases; unmatched junction nucleotides: 12. Germline lookup yields CDR1 SGHTA and CDR2 FQGNSA. The chain's CDR3 is CASSSQVGTGGHNEQFF. The DNA of the CDR3 is TGTGCCAGCAGCTCCCAGGTGGGTACAGGGGGCCACAATGAGCAGTTCTTC.

This clonotype was observed a few times. The chain combines TRBV4-3 with TRBJ1-2; D not resolved. CDR1 LGHNA and CDR2 YSLEER come from the germline V gene. This CDR3 contains 15 residues. V was trimmed by 4 bases and J by 4 bases, leaving 16 bases between them. The CDR3 DNA follows: TGCGCCAGCAGCCCGAGGACGGTTGAGACCTATGGCTACACCTTC. This translates into CASSPRTVETYGYTF.

This clonotype was recorded a few times. The genes are TRBV27 and TRBJ2-3; tentatively, D is TRBD2 (6 bases). The CDR3 is made up of 13 amino acids. With 3 bases removed from V and 6 bases from J, the gap between germline ends came to 10 bases. The germline V gene has CDR1 MNHEY and CDR2 SMNVEV (reference sequence). CDR3 residues: CASSFPGLDTQYF. CDR3 in DNA: TGTGCCAGCAGTTTTCCGGGACTGGATACGCAGTATTTT.

This clonotype appeared a few times. V gene TRBV10-3 combines with J gene TRBJ2-7; tentatively, D is TRBD1 or TRBD2 (5 bases each). The CDR3 loop spans 13 amino acids. Per germline, CDR1 ENHRY and CDR2 SYGVKD. Trimming shortened V by 6 bases and J by 2 bases, and 11 bases separated the two germline ends. CDR3 sequence reads: CAIRGPAAYEQYF. The CDR3 nucleotides are TGTGCCATCAGGGGACCGGCCGCCTACGAGCAGTACTTC.

A few counts support this clonotype. The chain joins TRBV4-2 to TRBJ2-1; 11 bases fit TRBD2. V lost 1 base and J lost 4; bases outside the gene matches: 3. CDR3 size: 16 residues. Per germline, CDR1 LGHNA and CDR2 YNFKEQ. This CDR3 reads CASSQAGLADYNEQFF. The CDR3 DNA follows: TGTGCCAGCAGCCAAGCGGGACTAGCGGATTACAATGAGCAGTTCTTC.

The chain joins TRBV2 to TRBJ2-1, with no clear D. Germline CDR1 reads SNHLY; CDR2 reads FYNNEI. Trimming removed 6 bases from V and 3 bases from J, with 18 bases in between. The CDR3 totals 16 residues. CDR3 protein: CASRYPSSGSYNEQFF. The CDR3 nucleotides read TGTGCCAGCAGATATCCCTCATCGGGCAGCTACAATGAGCAGTTCTTC.

A few counts support this clonotype. The V and J genes are TRBV4-1 and TRBJ1-1; 8 bases map to TRBD1. This CDR3 has 15 amino acids. Germline V gene data show CDR1 as MGHRA and CDR2 as YSYEKL. The junction had 7 bases not matched to a gene; V was cut back by 6 bases and J by 1 base. The CDR3 sequence: CASRIIGTGNTEAFF. In nucleotides, the CDR3 is TGCGCCAGCAGAATAATAGGGACAGGGAACACTGAAGCTTTCTTT.

V gene TRBV4-1 combines with J gene TRBJ1-2, with D possibly matching TRBD1 (6 bases). Germline CDR1 MGHRA, CDR2 YSYEKL. The CDR3 length is 14 residues. Trimming stripped 6 bases from V and 10 bases from J, with 21 bases between. The CDR3 DNA follows: TGCGCCAGCAGGGATCAGGGGAAGATGAGGGACTACACCTTC. It specifies CASRDQGKMRDYTF.

The rearrangement joins TRBV12-3 or TRBV12-4 to TRBJ1-2; 7 nucleotides match TRBD1. The trim removed 6 bases at V and 8 bases at J, leaving 9 bases unmatched. This CDR3 contains 13 residues. This chain's CDR3 is CASSRDRAVGYTF. CDR3 coding DNA: TGTGCCAGCAGCCGCGACAGGGCGGTCGGCTACACCTTC.

This sequence joins TRBV9 and TRBJ2-3, with 7 bases matching TRBD2. The CDR3 is made up of 15 amino acids. Germline trimming cut 4 bases from V and 4 bases from J; bases unmatched to any gene: 9. CDR1 is SGDLS and CDR2 is YYNGEE in the germline V gene. The CDR3 DNA sequence: TGTGCCAGCAGCCCGGGGGGTTCCCTCCCAGATACGCAGTATTTT. It encodes CASSPGGSLPDTQYF.

This clonotype was seen only a few times. The gene calls are TRBV3-1 and TRBJ2-4, with D possibly TRBD1 on 5 matching bases. V was clipped by 1 base and J by 3 bases, with 13 bases between them. The CDR3 contains 16 residues. Germline-derived CDR1 and CDR2 are LGHDT and YNNKEL (reference sequence). This chain's CDR3 is CASSQGGAGGKNIQYF. In DNA form, the CDR3 reads TGTGCCAGCAGCCAAGGTGGGGCTGGTGGCAAAAACATTCAGTACTTC.

This clonotype was picked up many times. The rearrangement links TRBV7-2 to TRBJ2-3; D uncertain. V shed 0 bases and J shed 2 bases, with 6 bases lying between them. Germline assignment: CDR1 SGHTA and CDR2 FQGNSA. The CDR3 runs to 14 residues. The CDR3 DNA reads TGTGCCAGCAGCTTAGCAACGAACACAGATACGCAGTATTTT. The encoded protein is CASSLATNTDTQYF.

This clonotype was counted many times. V and J are TRBV4-3 and TRBJ2-7; TRBD2 matches 9 bases. V lost 0 bases and J lost 9; bases outside the gene matches: 9. In germline, CDR1 is LGHNA, CDR2 YSLEER. This CDR3 comprises 15 residues. DNA of the CDR3: TGCGCCAGCAGCCAAGATCTGGCTAGCGGGGCGAGGCAGTACGTC. Protein product: CASSQDLASGARQYV.

This clonotype was detected a few times. The rearrangement links TRBV11-2 to TRBJ1-3; 7 nucleotides line up with TRBD1. This CDR3 spans 16 amino acids. The germline V gene encodes CDR1 SGHAT and CDR2 FQNNGV. V gave up 6 bases and J gave up 5 bases; unmatched junction bases: 13. The CDR3 region has the DNA TGTGCCAGCAGTTCCACCCTAGACAGGGTACGAAACACCATATATTTT. It translates to CASSSTLDRVRNTIYF.

This chain connects TRBV28 to TRBJ1-2, with unresolved D. Looked up from germline, CDR1 is MDHEN and CDR2 is SYDVKM. The germline V and J ends were trimmed by 5 bases and 0 bases, with 13 bases remaining between them. The length of the CDR3 is 15 residues. The CDR3 DNA sequence: TGTGCCAGCAGTCCCCATTCGACACCTAACTATGGCTACACCTTC. Translation gives CASSPHSTPNYGYTF.

This chain connects TRBV7-6 to TRBJ1-1; D perhaps matches TRBD1 (6 bases). V was clipped by 1 base and J by 5 bases, with 11 bases between them. Germline V gene lookup returns CDR1 SGHVS and CDR2 FNYEAQ. CDR3 length: 14 amino acids. This CDR3 is CASSLGGGITEAFF. In DNA, the CDR3 is TGTGCCAGCAGCTTAGGAGGGGGGATTACTGAAGCTTTCTTT.

J is TRBJ2-1 and V is TRBV4-3; a possible D gene is TRBD1 (5 bases). Germline V gives CDR1 LGHNA, CDR2 YSLEER. The CDR3 has 15 amino acids. Trimming left V 5 bases short and J 9 bases short, with 20 bases between. CDR3 in DNA: TGCGCCAGCAGCTCTGGGTGGGGCTCGACGGTTGAGCAGTTCTTC. It encodes CASSSGWGSTVEQFF.

This clonotype was seen repeatedly, ten times or more. The genes are TRBV27 and TRBJ2-3; 7 nucleotides align to TRBD2. V trimming: 10 bases; J trimming: 2 bases; junction bases outside the gene matches: 6. Germline V gene sequence: CDR1 MNHEY, CDR2 SMNVEV (reference sequence). CDR3 length: 13 amino acids. CDR3 bases: TGTGCCACTCGGGGGGTCACCACAGATACGCAGTATTTT. This sequence encodes CATRGVTTDTQYF.